These 25 T cell receptor beta chains were sequenced from one sample in a study of cytomegalovirus exposure and HLA in healthy donors. Generated by immunoSEQ multiplex PCR, the TCRdb table keeps only in-frame clones and is missing some. The table lists approximately 110,000 clones, about 93% of them singletons. The sample comprised PBMCs. The source is a woman under 30 in good health and CMV-seronegative.

This clone was seen just once. J is TRBJ1-2 and V is TRBV2; D gene unclear. Germline V gene lookup returns CDR1 SNHLY and CDR2 FYNNEI. Deletions cut 6 bases from V and 2 bases from J, with 10 bases between. The CDR3 is 13 amino acids. The CDR3 coding sequence is TGTGCCAGCAGGAGGGCAGAGAACTATGGCTACACCTTC. Its protein product is CASRRAENYGYTF.

This clone was seen once. The chain combines TRBV2 with TRBJ1-1; TRBD1 matches at 8 bases. V was clipped by 10 bases and J by 1 base; unmatched bases: 8. Germline CDR1 SNHLY, CDR2 FYNNEI. The CDR3 loop spans 14 amino acids. CDR3 DNA sequence: TGTGCCACTCAGGACAGGGCCCAGAACACTGAAGCTTTCTTT. Its translation is CATQDRAQNTEAFF. The variable domain in full, with the rest retrieved from reference TRBV2 and TRBJ1-1, is EPEVTQTPSHQVTQMGQEVILRCVPISNHLYFYWYRQILGQKVEFLVSFYNNEISEKSEIFDDQFSVERPDGSNFTLKIRSTKLEDSAMYFCATQDRAQNTEAFFGQGTRLTVV.

The gene calls are TRBV2 and TRBJ1-5; 8 positions agree with TRBD1. The germline V gene encodes CDR1 SNHLY and CDR2 FYNNEI. Unmatched junction bases numbered 7, after V lost 6 bases and J lost 6 bases. The CDR3 totals 14 residues. The CDR3 DNA follows: TGTGCCAGCAGCCGCGGACAGGGTGGTCAGCCCCAGCATTTT. Protein product: CASSRGQGGQPQHF.

This clone was counted once. CDR3 sequence reads: CASSRSAGESYGYTF. Written as DNA, the CDR3 is TGTGCCAGTAGCAGAAGCGCAGGGGAAAGCTATGGCTACACCTTC. The chain joins TRBV19 to TRBJ1-2, with a possible D match to TRBD1 (6 bases). The CDR3 is made up of 15 amino acids. The ends were cut back, 6 bases at V and 4 bases at J, with 18 bases in the middle. Germline-derived CDR1 and CDR2 are LNHDA and SQIVND (reference sequence).

The CDR3 region is CASGQSGRSETQYF. The CDR3 DNA follows: TGTGCCAGCGGACAAAGCGGGAGGAGCGAGACCCAGTACTTC. The V gene is TRBV4-2, the J gene TRBJ2-5; 9 bases align to TRBD2. CDR3 length: 14 residues. The germline CDR1 and CDR2 sequences are LGHNA and YNFKEQ. Trimming cost V 8 bases and J 5 bases; bases outside gene matches: 9.

The V call is TRBV18, the J call TRBJ2-7; possible D gene TRBD2, 5 bases. V lost 2 bases to trimming and J lost 1 base, with 9 bases between them. This CDR3 is 14 amino acids long. Germline V CDR1 and CDR2: KGHSH, LQKENI. The CDR3 bases are TGTGCCAGCTCACCAACCGGGGTTTCCTACGAGCAGTACTTC. This translates into CASSPTGVSYEQYF. Together with reference TRBV18 and TRBJ2-7, the CDR3 gives the full variable domain: NAGVMQNPRHLVRRRGQEARLRCSPMKGHSHVYWYRQLPEEGLKFMVYLQKENIIDESGMPKERFSAEFPKEGPSILRIQQVVRGDSAAYFCASSPTGVSYEQYFGPGTRLTVT.

The chain links TRBV10-3 to TRBJ2-7; 9 bases fit TRBD1. This CDR3 is 15 amino acids long. Germline V gene sequence: CDR1 ENHRY, CDR2 SYGVKD. V shed 5 bases, J shed 3 bases, and the junction held 8 bases outside the gene matches. This CDR3 reads CAISNSGTGIYEQYF. The CDR3 DNA sequence: TGTGCCATCAGTAATTCCGGGACAGGGATCTACGAGCAGTACTTC.

The chain joins TRBV2 to TRBJ2-7; a possible D gene is TRBD1 (5 bases). Germline V CDR1 and CDR2: SNHLY, FYNNEI. The CDR3 is 12 residues long. The V gene lost 5 bases and the J gene lost 5 bases, with 10 bases spanning the gap. The CDR3 is CASSYQGNEQYF. The CDR3 DNA reads TGTGCCAGCAGTTACCAGGGTAACGAGCAGTACTTC.

This chain connects TRBV7-2 to TRBJ1-5; 7 bases map to TRBD1. Per germline, CDR1 SGHTA and CDR2 FQGNSA. V lost 0 bases to trimming and J lost 7 bases; unmatched junction nucleotides: 3. The CDR3 has 14 amino acids. The CDR3 coding sequence is TGTGCCAGCAGCTTAGCGCTACAGGGGCAGCCCCAGCATTTT. Translating gives CASSLALQGQPQHF.

The chain employs TRBV5-1 and TRBJ1-2; TRBD1 agrees at 9 bases. This CDR3 contains 15 residues. Trimming at V came to 4 bases and at J to 2 bases, leaving 6 bases not matched to a gene. Germline CDR1 is SGHRS and CDR2 is YFSETQ. This CDR3 reads CASSPTTGGNYGYTF. The DNA of the CDR3 is TGCGCCAGCAGCCCTACGACAGGGGGAAACTATGGCTACACCTTC.

The chain employs TRBV9 and TRBJ2-1; TRBD2 matches 10 bases. Trimming took 0 bases from V and 8 from J; bases not matched to a gene: 5. Germline V gives CDR1 SGDLS, CDR2 YYNGEE. This CDR3 region has 15 residues. CDR3 nucleotide sequence: TGTGCCAGCAGCGTAGCAGCGGGGGGGCCGGATGAGCAGTTCTTC. This sequence encodes CASSVAAGGPDEQFF.

This clone was seen only a few times. V gene TRBV4-1 combines with J gene TRBJ2-7; D possibly corresponds to TRBD2 (5 bases). The CDR3 runs 11 residues. V gave up 6 bases and J gave up 5 bases, with 8 bases separating them. Per the germline V gene, CDR1 is MGHRA and CDR2 is YSYEKL. The CDR3 is CASRTGNEQYF. The CDR3 DNA sequence: TGCGCCAGCAGGACCGGGAACGAGCAGTACTTC.

The rearrangement links TRBV5-1 to TRBJ1-1; the match to TRBD1 covers 8 bases. Per the germline V gene, CDR1 is SGHRS and CDR2 is YFSETQ. This CDR3 contains 14 residues. The V segment lost 3 bases and the J segment 4 bases; nucleotides outside the gene matches: 5. The CDR3 is CASSWTGPFTEAFF. In nucleotides, the CDR3 is TGCGCCAGCAGCTGGACAGGGCCGTTCACTGAAGCTTTCTTT.

V is TRBV5-1 and J is TRBJ1-2; D is possibly TRBD1 (5 bases). V dropped 6 bases and J dropped 4 bases, with 10 bases sitting between them. This CDR3 has 12 amino acids. CDR1 and CDR2 from the germline V gene are SGHRS and YFSETQ. CDR3 region: CASKGDTYGYTF. The CDR3 DNA reads as TGCGCCAGCAAAGGGGATACCTATGGCTACACCTTC.

This chain joins TRBV18 and TRBJ1-2; perhaps TRBD1 as D (5 bases). Germline V gene data show CDR1 as KGHSH and CDR2 as LQKENI. Trimming took off 7 bases at V and 0 bases at J, with 12 bases between the two ends. The CDR3 contains 14 residues. CDR3 bases: TGTGCCAGCTTAGGAGAACAGGCTAACTATGGCTACACCTTC. It is translated as CASLGEQANYGYTF.

This rearrangement joins TRBV7-9 to TRBJ2-7; no definite D call. Germline CDR1 SEHNR, CDR2 FQNEAQ (reference sequence). The CDR3 covers 15 residues. V was clipped by 7 bases and J by 6 bases, with 22 bases between them. The CDR3, as DNA: TGTGCCAGCACCGCCACCGAGGCTTACCCTCCCGAGCAGTACTTC. This encodes CASTATEAYPPEQYF.

This clone was detected only once. CDR3 in DNA: TGTGCCAGTAGTACCATAGCGGGAGGGCCCCACGAGCAGTACTTC. As protein: CASSTIAGGPHEQYF. The gene calls are TRBV19 and TRBJ2-7; 11 bases match TRBD2. This CDR3 has 15 residues. V lost 4 bases and J lost 5; bases outside the gene matches: 7. Germline CDR1 and CDR2: LNHDA and SQIVND (reference sequence).

The rearrangement links TRBV18 to TRBJ2-7; 7 positions agree with TRBD2. Germline CDR1 and CDR2: KGHSH and LQKENI. V lost 3 bases, J lost 5 bases, and 13 bases stayed unmatched. The CDR3 is 16 amino acids. CDR3 DNA sequence: TGTGCCAGCTCACCGGGTCAGTTAGGGCGGGGGAACGAGCAGTACTTC. Protein sequence: CASSPGQLGRGNEQYF.

The chain has TRBV6-6 and TRBJ2-7; possibly TRBD1 for D (7 bases). CDR3 length equals 14 residues. CDR1 is MNHNY, CDR2 SVGAGI, per germline (reference sequence). V shed 6 bases and J shed 6 bases, with 18 bases lying between them. CDR3 coding DNA: TGTGCCAGCAGCCTGAATTACAGGGGAGGCGAGCAGTACTTC. As protein: CASSLNYRGGEQYF.

The rearrangement uses TRBV28 and TRBJ1-5; no clear D gene. Germline V gives CDR1 MDHEN, CDR2 SYDVKM. This CDR3 has 16 residues. Trimming stripped 6 bases from V and 1 base from J, with 16 bases between. This chain's CDR3 is CASSPVAPWSNQPQHF. The DNA of the CDR3 is TGTGCCAGCAGCCCCGTGGCCCCCTGGAGCAATCAGCCCCAGCATTTT.

This clone was seen just once. The chain is built from TRBV5-6 and TRBJ2-7, with D perhaps TRBD1 (5 bases). The V end lost 2 bases, the J end lost 5 bases, and 20 bases lay between the germline ends. This CDR3 region has 16 residues. Germline lookup yields CDR1 SGHDT and CDR2 YYEEEE. This CDR3 reads CASSLSRSSGFHEQYF. CDR3 coding DNA: TGTGCCAGCAGCTTAAGTAGGTCTTCAGGGTTCCACGAGCAGTACTTC.

This chain links TRBV27 with TRBJ2-1; 7 positions agree with TRBD2. The CDR3 runs to 16 residues. The trim removed 7 bases at V and 0 bases at J, leaving 9 bases unmatched. CDR1 and CDR2 (germline): MNHEY, SMNVEV (reference sequence). Here the CDR3 DNA reads TGTGCCAGCACCTCGGAAGCGGGGAGCTCCTACAATGAGCAGTTCTTC. Translating it yields CASTSEAGSSYNEQFF.

The J gene is TRBJ1-1, the V gene TRBV18, with D tentatively TRBD1 (6 bases). With 3 bases removed from V and 5 bases from J, the gap between germline ends came to 10 bases. This CDR3 has 13 amino acids. The germline V gene has CDR1 KGHSH and CDR2 LQKENI. CDR3: CASSPDRWTEAFF. The CDR3 region has the DNA TGTGCCAGCTCACCTGACAGGTGGACTGAAGCTTTCTTT.

The V gene is TRBV5-1, the J gene TRBJ1-2, with D maybe TRBD1 (5 bases). From germline, CDR1 is SGHRS and CDR2 YFSETQ. The V gene lost 5 bases and the J gene lost 3 bases, with 17 bases spanning the gap. This CDR3 has 15 residues. CDR3 bases: TGCGCCAGCAGTCCCACCCGGGGGGTGGACTATGGCTACACCTTC. It encodes CASSPTRGVDYGYTF.

The chain joins TRBV28 to TRBJ2-7; D unresolved. The CDR3 spans 13 residues. Germline loops: CDR1 MDHEN, CDR2 SYDVKM. V dropped 2 bases and J dropped 4 bases, with 9 bases sitting between them. CDR3 in amino acids: CASSLGTSYEQYF. The CDR3 DNA reads as TGTGCCAGCAGTTTAGGTACTTCTTACGAGCAGTACTTC.